This entry describes one TCR beta chain. The CDR3 sequence is 13 residues long. The germline V and J ends were trimmed by 3 bases and 5 bases, with 10 bases remaining between them. This sample was included in a study of control samples from healthy donors and cancer patients. Libraries were prepared by immunoSEQ multiplex PCR; TCRdb keeps only in-frame clonotypes and omits some of them. The sample includes about 90,000 clones, approximately 95% of them seen just once. The sequencing input was blood. The source of this sequence is a woman in her thirties in good health. The rearrangement uses TRBV12-3 or TRBV12-4 and TRBJ1-2; D not certain. CDR3 sequence (DNA): TGTGCCAGCAGTTTTTCCGGGCAGTATGGCTACACCTTC. It specifies CASSFSGQYGYTF.